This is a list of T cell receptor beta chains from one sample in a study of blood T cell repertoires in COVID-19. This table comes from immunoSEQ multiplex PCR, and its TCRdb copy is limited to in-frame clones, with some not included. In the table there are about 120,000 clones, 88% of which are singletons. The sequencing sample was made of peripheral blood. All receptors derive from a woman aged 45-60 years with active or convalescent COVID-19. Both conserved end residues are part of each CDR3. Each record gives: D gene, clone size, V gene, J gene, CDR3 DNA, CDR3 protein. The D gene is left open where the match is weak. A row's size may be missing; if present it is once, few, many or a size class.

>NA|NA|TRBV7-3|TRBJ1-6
TGTGCCAGCAGCTTAAAGGTTACTGGGGCGGCTAATTCACCCCTCCACTTT
CASSLKVTGAANSPLHF
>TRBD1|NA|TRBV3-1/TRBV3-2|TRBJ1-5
TGTGCCAGCAGCCAAGGGCCCGGACAGGGAGGGCAGCCCCAGCATTTT
CASSQGPGQGGQPQHF
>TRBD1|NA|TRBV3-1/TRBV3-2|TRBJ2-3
TGTGCCAGCAGCTTTGACAGGGAGGATACGCAGTATTTT
CASSFDREDTQYF
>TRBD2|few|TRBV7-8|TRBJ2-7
TGTGCCAGCAGCCGGGGGAGGAGGACAGGGGAAGGACTAGCGGGACTCCTATCTATCGAGCAGTACTTC
CASSRGRRTGEGLAGLLSIEQYF
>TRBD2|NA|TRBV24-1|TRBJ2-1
TGTGCCACCAGTGATGGACTAGCGGGAGTTGGACGACGGTTCTTC
CATSDGLAGVGRRFF
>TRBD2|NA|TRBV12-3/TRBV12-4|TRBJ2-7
TGTGCCAGCAGTCCCCGACTAGCGGAGCAGTACTTC
CASSPRLAEQYF
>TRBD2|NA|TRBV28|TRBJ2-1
TGTGCCAGCAGTTTCCTAGCGGGAGCGAACAATGAGCAGTTCTTC
CASSFLAGANNEQFF
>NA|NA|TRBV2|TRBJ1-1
TGTGCCAGCAGTGAAGCGGGAGTCGGGAACACTGAAGCTTTCTTT
CASSEAGVGNTEAFF
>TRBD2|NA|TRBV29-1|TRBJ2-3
TGCAGCGTTGAGCCGTTTCCGGGACTAGCGGGAGCAGATACGCAGTATTTT
CSVEPFPGLAGADTQYF
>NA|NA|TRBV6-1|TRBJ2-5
TGTGCCAGCAGTGAAGCCGGGGAGACCCAGTACTTC
CASSEAGETQYF
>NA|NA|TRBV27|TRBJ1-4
TGTGCCAGCAGTTTGACAGCCTTTAGGACGGAACTGTTTTTT
CASSLTAFRTELFF
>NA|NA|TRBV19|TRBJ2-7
TGTGCCAGTAGTATGGGCGGACTACTGAACGAGCAGTACTTC
CASSMGGLLNEQYF
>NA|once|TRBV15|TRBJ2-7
TGTGCCACCAGCGGTGGAGGGGGCTACTCCTACGAGCAGTACTTC
CATSGGGGYSYEQYF
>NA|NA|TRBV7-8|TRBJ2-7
TGTGCCAGCAGCTTAGTAGGGGATATCTTTGGCGAGCAGTACTTC
CASSLVGDIFGEQYF
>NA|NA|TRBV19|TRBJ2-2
TGTGCCAGTACTAGAGCGGGTTCCACCGGGGAGCTGTTTTTT
CASTRAGSTGELFF
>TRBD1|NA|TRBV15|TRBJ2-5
TGTGCCACCAGCAGAGGGACAGGGGTCAGACAAGAGACCCAGTACTTC
CATSRGTGVRQETQYF
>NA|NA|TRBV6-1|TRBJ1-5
TGTGCCAGCAGTGAAGGGACAACCGACGCCCAGCATTTT
CASSEGTTDAQHF
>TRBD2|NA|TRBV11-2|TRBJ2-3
TGTGCCAGCAGCCTCATCGCGGGAGTCAAAGATACGCAGTATTTT
CASSLIAGVKDTQYF
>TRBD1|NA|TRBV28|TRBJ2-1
TGTGCCAGCAGATTAACAGGGGACGACTACAATGAGCAGTTCTTC
CASRLTGDDYNEQFF
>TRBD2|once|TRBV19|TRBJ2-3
TGTGCCAGTAGCCACGCGCACGAGCGGGAGGTCGGGGCAGATACGCAGTATTTT
CASSHAHEREVGADTQYF
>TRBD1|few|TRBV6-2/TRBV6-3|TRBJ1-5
TGTGCCAGCAGTTACGGGGGAACAGGGGGCGGGAAGCCCCAGCATTTT
CASSYGGTGGGKPQHF
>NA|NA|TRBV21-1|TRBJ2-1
TGTGCCACCAAAGTCCGGGGAGGCTGTGAGCAGTTCTTC
CATKVRGGCEQFF
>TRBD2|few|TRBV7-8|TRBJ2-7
TGTGCCAGCAGCTTAATGTCCTTAACTAGCGGGAGGCCCTCCTACGAGCAGTACTTC
CASSLMSLTSGRPSYEQYF
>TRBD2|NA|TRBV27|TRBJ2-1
TGTGCCAGCAGCTTATGGACTAGCGCATATTCAATGATGCAGTTCTTC
CASSLWTSAYSMMQFF
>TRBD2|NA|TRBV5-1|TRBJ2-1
TGCGCCAGCAACCCGGGCGGGGGGAAATTCAATGAGCAGTTCTTC
CASNPGGGKFNEQFF
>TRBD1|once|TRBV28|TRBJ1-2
TGTGCCAGCAGGGGGACAGGGGCTTACTATGGCTACACCTTC
CASRGTGAYYGYTF
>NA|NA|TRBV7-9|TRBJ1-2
TGTGCCAGCAGCGACCCCCCAGGTATCCCTGGCTACACCTTC
CASSDPPGIPGYTF
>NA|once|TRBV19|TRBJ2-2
TGTGCCAGTAGTATAGGAGGGATAGGGGAGCTGTTTTTT
CASSIGGIGELFF
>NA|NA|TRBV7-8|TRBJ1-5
TGTGCCAGCAGCCCATACTCTTGGCAGCCCCAGCATTTT
CASSPYSWQPQHF
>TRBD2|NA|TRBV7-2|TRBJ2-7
TGTGCCAGCAGCTTAGCCGCCGGGACTAGCGGGTACTTC
CASSLAAGTSGYF
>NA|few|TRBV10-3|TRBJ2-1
TGTGCCATCAGTACCGGAGGAGGGCCTGAGTTGAATGAGCAGTTCTTC
CAISTGGGPELNEQFF
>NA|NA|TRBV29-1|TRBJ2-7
TGCAGCGTCCAAGACAGGAGCTCCTACGAGCAGTACTTC
CSVQDRSSYEQYF
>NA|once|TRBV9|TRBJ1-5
TGTGCCAGCAGCGTAGATGTCGGCAATCAGCCCCAGCATTTT
CASSVDVGNQPQHF
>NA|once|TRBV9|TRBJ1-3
TGTGCCAGCAGCGTAGGAGGCGCAGGGTTCGGAAACACCATATATTTT
CASSVGGAGFGNTIYF
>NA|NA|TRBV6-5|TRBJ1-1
TGTGCCAGCAGTTACCAATCCCCCCGCCAGGGGGAAGCTTTCTTT
CASSYQSPRQGEAFF
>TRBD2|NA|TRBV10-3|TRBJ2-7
TGTGCCATCAGTGGCGGGAGTAACTACGAGCAGTACTTC
CAISGGSNYEQYF
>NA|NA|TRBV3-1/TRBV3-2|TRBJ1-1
TGTGCCAGCAGCCAGGCGGGGAATATGGCCACTGAAGCTTTCTTT
CASSQAGNMATEAFF
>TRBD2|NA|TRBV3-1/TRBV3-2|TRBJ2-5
TGTGCCAGCAGCCATAGCGGGAGAATGGAAGAGACCCAGTACTTC
CASSHSGRMEETQYF
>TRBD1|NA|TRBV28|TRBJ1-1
TGTGCCAGCAGTCCGACAGGGGCCTGGCTGAACACTGAAGCTTTCTTT
CASSPTGAWLNTEAFF
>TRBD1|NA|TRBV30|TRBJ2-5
TGTGCCTGGAGTGTACGCGGCAGGGGGCAAGAGACCCAGTACTTC
CAWSVRGRGQETQYF
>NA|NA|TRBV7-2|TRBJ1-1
TGTGCCAGCAGCTTAAGTTTCGGCGGAGGGACTGAAGCTTTCTTT
CASSLSFGGGTEAFF
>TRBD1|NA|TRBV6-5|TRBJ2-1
TGTGCCAGCAGCTTACAGGGGTGGGAGTACAATGAGCAGTTCTTC
CASSLQGWEYNEQFF
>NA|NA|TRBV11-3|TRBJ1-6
TGTGCCTTAAGGACTCTCCTTTGTTCACCCCTCCACTTT
CALRTLLCSPLHF
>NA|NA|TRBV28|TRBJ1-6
TGTGCCAGCAGACCAGTTTCAGGGTTCCCACGCTCCTATAATTCACCCCTCCACTTT
CASRPVSGFPRSYNSPLHF
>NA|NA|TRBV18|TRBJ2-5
TGTGCCAGCTCACCCCTCCAAGAGACCCAGTACTTC
CASSPLQETQYF
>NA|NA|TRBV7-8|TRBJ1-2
TGTGCCAGCAGCTTAGAGGGGGGGCGCGGCTACACCTTC
CASSLEGGRGYTF
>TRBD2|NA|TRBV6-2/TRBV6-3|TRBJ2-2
TGTGCCAGCAGTTATGTCTCAGCGGGACTAGCTCTGGCCGGGGAGCTGTTTTTT
CASSYVSAGLALAGELFF
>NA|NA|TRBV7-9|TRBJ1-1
TGTGCCAGCAGCTTAGACGCAGACACTGAAGCTTTCTTT
CASSLDADTEAFF
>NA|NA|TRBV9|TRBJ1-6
TGTGCCAGCAGCGCTACCGGTAGGGGTTCACCCCTCCACTTT
CASSATGRGSPLHF
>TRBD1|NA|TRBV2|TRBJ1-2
TGTGCCAGCAGTGATGGGACAGGGCCCTATGGCTACACCTTC
CASSDGTGPYGYTF
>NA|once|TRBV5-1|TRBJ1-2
TGCGCCAGTAGCTTGGAAGACTTTGATACGGGCTACACCTTC
CASSLEDFDTGYTF
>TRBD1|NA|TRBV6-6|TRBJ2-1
TGTGCCAGCAGCCAAGACAGGGGGCAATCCCATGAGCAGTTCTTC
CASSQDRGQSHEQFF
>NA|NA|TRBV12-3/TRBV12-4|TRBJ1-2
TGTGCCAGCGGGGCCGAGTATGGCTACACCTTC
CASGAEYGYTF